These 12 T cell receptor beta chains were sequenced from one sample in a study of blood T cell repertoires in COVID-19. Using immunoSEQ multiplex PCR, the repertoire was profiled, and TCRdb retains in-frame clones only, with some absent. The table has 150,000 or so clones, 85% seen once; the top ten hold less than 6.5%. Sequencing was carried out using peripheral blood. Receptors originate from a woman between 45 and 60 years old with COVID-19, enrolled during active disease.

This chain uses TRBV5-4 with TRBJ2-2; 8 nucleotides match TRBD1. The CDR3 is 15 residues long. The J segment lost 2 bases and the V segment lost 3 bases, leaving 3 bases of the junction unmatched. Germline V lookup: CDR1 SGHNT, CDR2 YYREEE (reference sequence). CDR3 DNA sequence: TGTGCCAGCAGCTCCGACAGGGGTAACACCGGGGAGCTGTTTTTT. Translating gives CASSSDRGNTGELFF.

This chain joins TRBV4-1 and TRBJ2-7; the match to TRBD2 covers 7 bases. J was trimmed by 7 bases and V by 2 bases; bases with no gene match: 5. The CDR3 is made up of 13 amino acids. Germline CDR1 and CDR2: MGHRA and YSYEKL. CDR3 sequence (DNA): TGCGCCAGCAGCCAACCACTAGCGCGGGAGCAGTACTTC. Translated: CASSQPLAREQYF.

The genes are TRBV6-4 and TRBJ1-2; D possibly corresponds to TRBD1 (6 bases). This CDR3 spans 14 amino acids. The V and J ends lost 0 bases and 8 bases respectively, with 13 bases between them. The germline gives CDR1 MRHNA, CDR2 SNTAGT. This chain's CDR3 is CASSDSGGRRGYTF. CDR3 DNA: TGTGCCAGCAGTGACTCCGGGGGGCGCCGAGGCTACACCTTC.

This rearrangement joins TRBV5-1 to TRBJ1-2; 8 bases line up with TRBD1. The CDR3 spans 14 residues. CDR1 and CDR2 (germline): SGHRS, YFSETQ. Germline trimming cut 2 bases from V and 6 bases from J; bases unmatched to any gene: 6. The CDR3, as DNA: TGCGCCAGCAGCTTTGGACAGGGAAAGGATGGCTACACCTTC. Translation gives CASSFGQGKDGYTF.

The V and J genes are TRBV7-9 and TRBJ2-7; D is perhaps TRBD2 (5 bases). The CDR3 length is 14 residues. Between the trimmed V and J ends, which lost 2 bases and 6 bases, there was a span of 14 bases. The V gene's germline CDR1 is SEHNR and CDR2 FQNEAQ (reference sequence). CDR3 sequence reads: CASSLNAGEGEQYF. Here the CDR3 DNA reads TGTGCCAGCAGCTTAAACGCCGGGGAAGGCGAGCAGTACTTC.

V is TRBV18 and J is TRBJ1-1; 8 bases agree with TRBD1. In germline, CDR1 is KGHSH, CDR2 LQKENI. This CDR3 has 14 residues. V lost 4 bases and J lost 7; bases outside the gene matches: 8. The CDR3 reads CASSLGTGRFEAFF. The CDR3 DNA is TGTGCCAGCTCACTAGGGACAGGCCGCTTTGAAGCTTTCTTT.

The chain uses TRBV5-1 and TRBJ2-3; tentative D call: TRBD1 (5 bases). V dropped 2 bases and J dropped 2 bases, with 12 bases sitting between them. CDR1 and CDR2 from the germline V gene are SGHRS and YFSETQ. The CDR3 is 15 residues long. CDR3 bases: TGCGCCAGCAGCTTAGAAGGGGTCCCCACAGATACGCAGTATTTT. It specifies CASSLEGVPTDTQYF.

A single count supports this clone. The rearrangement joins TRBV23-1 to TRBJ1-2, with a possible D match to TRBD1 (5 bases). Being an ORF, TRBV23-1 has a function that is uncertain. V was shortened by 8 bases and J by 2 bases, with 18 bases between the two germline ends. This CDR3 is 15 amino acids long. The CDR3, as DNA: TGCGCCAGCTCCCCAAAGGGGATTATGAACTATGGCTACACCTTC. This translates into CASSPKGIMNYGYTF.

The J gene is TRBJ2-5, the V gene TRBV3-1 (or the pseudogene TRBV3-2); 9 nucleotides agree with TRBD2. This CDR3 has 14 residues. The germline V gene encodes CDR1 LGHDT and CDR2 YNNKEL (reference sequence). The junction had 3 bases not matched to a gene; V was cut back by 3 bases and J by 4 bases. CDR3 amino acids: CASSQSGGRETQYF. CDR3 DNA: TGTGCCAGCAGCCAGAGCGGGGGGAGAGAGACCCAGTACTTC.

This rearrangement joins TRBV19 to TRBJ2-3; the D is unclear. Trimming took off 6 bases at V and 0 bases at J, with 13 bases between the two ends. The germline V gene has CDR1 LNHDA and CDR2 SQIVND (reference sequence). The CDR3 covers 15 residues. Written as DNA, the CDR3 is TGTGCCAGTAGCCCGACCACAGCCAGCACAGATACGCAGTATTTT. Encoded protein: CASSPTTASTDTQYF.

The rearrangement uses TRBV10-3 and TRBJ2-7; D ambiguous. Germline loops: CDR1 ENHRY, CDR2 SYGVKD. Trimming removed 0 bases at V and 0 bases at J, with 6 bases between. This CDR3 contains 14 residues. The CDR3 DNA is TGTGCCATCAGTGAGTCCCCTAGCTCCTACGAGCAGTACTTC. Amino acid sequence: CAISESPSSYEQYF.

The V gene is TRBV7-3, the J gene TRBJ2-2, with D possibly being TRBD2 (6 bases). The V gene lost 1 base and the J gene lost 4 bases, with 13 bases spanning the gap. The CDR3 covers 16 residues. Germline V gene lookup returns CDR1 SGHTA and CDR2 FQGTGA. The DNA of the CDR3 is TGTGCCAGCAGCTTAATCGCGGGGCCCGGCACCGGGGAGCTGTTTTTT. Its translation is CASSLIAGPGTGELFF. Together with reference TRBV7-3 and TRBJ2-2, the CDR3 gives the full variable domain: GAGVSQTPSNKVTEKGKYVELRCDPISGHTALYWYRQSLGQGPEFLIYFQGTGAADDSGLPNDRFFAVRPEGSVSTLKIQRTERGDSAVYLCASSLIAGPGTGELFFGEGSRLTVL.